The clone carrying this TCR beta chain occurred once. Recruited during active infection, patients (from Seattle) were subsequently followed longitudinally. The sample comes from a study of blood T cell repertoires in COVID-19. About the study: Some COVID-19 samples were acute and others convalescent; all came from the United States, Italy and Spain. Nucleic acid was either cDNA or gDNA, and it came from T cells, B-cell-depleted T cells, or PBMCs.

CDR1 is MNHEY and CDR2 is SVGAGI in the germline V gene. Trimming took 4 bases from V and 2 from J; bases not matched to a gene: 3. The CDR3 covers 15 residues. As processed by the authors: For nucleated cells, counts were estimated from reference gene primer amplification. Using immunoSEQ multiplex PCR, the repertoire was profiled, and TCRdb retains in-frame clones only, with some absent. Clone size and V and J calls were adopted from that table, with D and trimming inferred from the DNA. This sample has about 350,000 clones, with around 90% found just once. This TCR derives from an older woman with COVID-19, enrolled during active disease. The chain links TRBV6-5 to TRBJ1-5; 9 nucleotides line up with TRBD1. The sample consisted of peripheral blood. CDR3 DNA: TGTGCCAGCAGTTCCGGGACAGGGCGCAATCAGCCCCAGCATTTT. Encoded protein: CASSSGTGRNQPQHF.